This TCR beta chain was observed in a study of PD-L1 blockade in urothelial cancer. Study at large: In the mid-2010s, patients got going on atezolizumab, taking 1,200 mg intravenously every 3 weeks. When blood samples were assessed, the median T cell count was 141,255.

Indicated time point: pretreatment peripheral blood. The data were produced by immunoSEQ multiplex PCR, yet TCRdb's version contains in-frame clones alone and is incomplete. The sample includes 50,000 to 55,000 clones, 85% to 90% seen only once; the top ten take roughly 22%. The source material was PBMCs, sampled around atezolizumab (anti-PD-L1) treatment. This TCR was recovered from a man aged 60-69 years with urothelial cancer.

CDR3 in amino acids: CASSLSGSSYNSPLHF. As DNA, the CDR3 is TGTGCCAGCAGTTTATCAGGGAGCTCCTATAATTCACCCCTCCACTTT. This chain links TRBV27 with TRBJ1-6; D call uncertain. Between the trimmed V and J ends, which lost 0 bases and 0 bases, there was a span of 6 bases. Per the germline V gene, CDR1 is MNHEY and CDR2 is SMNVEV (reference sequence). This CDR3 is built from 16 residues.